Listed below are T cell receptor beta chains from one sample, sequenced in a study of T cell repertoires in cytomegalovirus infection. Each CDR3 protein is one row after TCRdb ran MiXCR on the reads. The table records about 270,000 distinct CDR3 sequences, 22% of them present only once. No antigen has been assigned to these receptors. Sequenced here: cultured PBMCs, sampled from culture after CMV antigen stimulation. These receptors were collected from a human donor in good health (CMV status not recorded). Some clones in this sample may be carry-over from other donors' samples. Both conserved end residues are part of each CDR3. The D gene is left open where the match is weak. Expanded clones are given a class, and other clones once, few, many or no size at all.

few	TRBV7-2	TRBJ2-5	-	CASSLDSTRETQYF	TGTGCCAGCAGCTTAGATTCGACTCGGGAGACCCAGTACTTC
many	TRBV7-2	TRBJ2-2	TRBD1	CASSLAPGTGNTGELFF	TGTGCCAGCAGCTTAGCTCCTGGGACAGGGAACACCGGGGAGCTGTTTTTT
-	TRBV7-6	TRBJ1-2	TRBD1	CASRPGQGAGYTF	TGTGCCAGCAGACCCGGACAGGGGGCTGGCTACACCTTC
-	TRBV4-2	TRBJ2-7	-	CASTVTGAPGGEQYF	TGTGCCAGCACCGTTACGGGGGCCCCCGGAGGGGAGCAGTACTTC
-	TRBV12-3/TRBV12-4	TRBJ2-4	-	CASSPSKNIQYF	TGTGCCAGCAGTCCTTCCAAAAACATTCAGTACTTC
-	TRBV10-3	TRBJ2-7	-	CATAGYEQYF	TGTGCCACCGCCGGCTACGAGCAGTACTTC
few	TRBV10-3	TRBJ2-3	TRBD2	CAIDNRPSGRKTDTQYF	TGTGCCATCGACAATAGGCCTAGCGGGAGGAAAACAGATACGCAGTATTTT
-	TRBV4-1	TRBJ1-5	-	CASSQDMGWGSNQPQHF	TGCGCCAGCAGCCAAGATATGGGCTGGGGTAGCAATCAGCCCCAGCATTTT
few	TRBV7-6	TRBJ2-2	-	CASSFDGGGELFF	TGTGCCAGCAGCTTCGATGGTGGCGGGGAGCTGTTTTTT
-	TRBV6-6	TRBJ2-6	-	CASSYYSGRAGANVLTF	TGTGCCAGCAGTTACTACTCCGGCAGGGCTGGGGCCAACGTCCTGACTTTC
few	TRBV2	TRBJ2-1	-	CASTGGRGQFF	TGTGCCAGCACGGGTGGTCGGGGGCAGTTCTTC
-	TRBV29-1	TRBJ2-1	-	CSVDAPGQLSYNEQFF	TGCAGCGTTGATGCTCCAGGACAACTCTCCTACAATGAGCAGTTCTTC
many	TRBV6-1	TRBJ1-1	TRBD1	CASSFRGTGLTEAFF	TGTGCCAGCAGCTTTCGCGGGACAGGGTTAACTGAAGCTTTCTTT
many	TRBV7-6	TRBJ2-6	-	CASQLGSGANVLTF	TGTGCCAGTCAGTTGGGCTCTGGGGCCAACGTCCTGACTTTC
-	TRBV4-3	TRBJ2-1	-	CASSQDSEQFF	TGCGCCAGCAGCCAAGATAGTGAGCAGTTCTTC
many	TRBV7-2	TRBJ2-5	-	CASSLAAGTSQETQYF	TGTGCCAGCAGCTTAGCGGCGGGGACATCGCAAGAGACCCAGTACTTC
few	TRBV4-2	TRBJ1-1	TRBD1	CASSQAGTGGTEAFF	TGTGCCAGCAGCCAAGCAGGGACAGGGGGCACTGAAGCTTTCTTT
few	TRBV7-2	TRBJ1-1	-	CASTDRARGGMNTEAFF	TGTGCCAGCACCGATCGGGCGCGGGGCGGGATGAACACTGAAGCTTTCTTT
-	TRBV29-1	TRBJ1-1	TRBD1	CSVDRGTSTEAFF	TGCAGCGTGGACAGGGGAACGAGCACTGAAGCTTTCTTT
-	TRBV11-2	TRBJ2-2	TRBD2	CASSFLAGGLSGELFF	TGTGCCAGCAGCTTCCTAGCGGGAGGGCTCTCCGGGGAGCTGTTTTTT
many	TRBV7-9	TRBJ1-4	TRBD1	CASSLGAGGNEKLFF	TGTGCCAGCAGCTTAGGAGCAGGGGGTAATGAAAAACTGTTTTTT
many	TRBV6-5	TRBJ1-2	TRBD1	CASSPQGKSGYTF	TGTGCCAGCAGTCCACAGGGGAAATCTGGCTACACCTTC